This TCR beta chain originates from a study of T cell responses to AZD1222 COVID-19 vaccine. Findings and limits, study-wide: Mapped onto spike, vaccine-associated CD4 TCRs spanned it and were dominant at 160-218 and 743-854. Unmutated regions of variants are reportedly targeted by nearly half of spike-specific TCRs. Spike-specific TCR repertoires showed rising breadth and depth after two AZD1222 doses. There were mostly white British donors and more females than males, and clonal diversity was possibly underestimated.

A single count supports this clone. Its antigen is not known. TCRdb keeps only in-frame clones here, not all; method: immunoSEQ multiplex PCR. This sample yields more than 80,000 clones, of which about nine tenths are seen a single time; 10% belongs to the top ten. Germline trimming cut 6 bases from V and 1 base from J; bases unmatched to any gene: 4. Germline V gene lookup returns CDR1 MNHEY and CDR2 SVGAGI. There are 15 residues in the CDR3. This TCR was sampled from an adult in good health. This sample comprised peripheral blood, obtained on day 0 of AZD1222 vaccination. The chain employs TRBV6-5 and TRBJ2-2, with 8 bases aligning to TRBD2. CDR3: CASRWRGVNTGELFF. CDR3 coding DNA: TGTGCCAGCAGGTGGCGGGGGGTGAACACCGGGGAGCTGTTTTTT.